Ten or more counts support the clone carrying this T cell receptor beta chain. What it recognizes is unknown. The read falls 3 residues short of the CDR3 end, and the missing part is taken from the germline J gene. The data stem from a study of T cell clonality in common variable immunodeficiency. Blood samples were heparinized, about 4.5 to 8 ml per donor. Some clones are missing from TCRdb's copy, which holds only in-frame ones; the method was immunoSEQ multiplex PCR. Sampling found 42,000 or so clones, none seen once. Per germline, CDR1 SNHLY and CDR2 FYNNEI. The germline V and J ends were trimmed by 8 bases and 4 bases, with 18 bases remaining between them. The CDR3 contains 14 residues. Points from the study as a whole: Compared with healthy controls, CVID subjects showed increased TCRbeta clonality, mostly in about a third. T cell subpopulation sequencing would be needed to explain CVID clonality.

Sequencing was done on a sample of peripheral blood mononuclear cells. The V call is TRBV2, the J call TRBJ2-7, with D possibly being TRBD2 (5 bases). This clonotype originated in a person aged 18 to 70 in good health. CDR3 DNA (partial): TGTGCCAGCGCGGAGAAGAGGCTAGCATACGAG. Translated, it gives CASAEKRLAYE. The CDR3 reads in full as CASAEKRLAYEQYF.